This is a list of T cell receptor beta chains from one sample in a study of blood T cell repertoires in COVID-19. TCRdb's copy holds only in-frame clones and misses some; the assay was immunoSEQ multiplex PCR. The sample holds 140,000 to 150,000 clones, about 85% seen once. The sequenced material came from peripheral blood. These receptors all stem from a human donor with COVID-19, enrolled during active disease. The donor label of this sample is uncertain. CDR3s include the opening cysteine and the closing phenylalanine or tryptophan. A D gene is named only where the DNA matches it firmly. Not all rows give a size; the values are once, few, many and, for expanded clones, a class.

d_gene	abundance	v_gene	j_gene	CDR3nt	CDR3aa
TRBD1	NA	TRBV6-5	TRBJ1-3	TGTGCCAGCAGTTACTCTGGACAGGGGAACACCATATATTTT	CASSYSGQGNTIYF
NA	NA	TRBV5-1	TRBJ1-4	TGCGCCAGCAGCTTGGCCGGGGGGATGGGTAATGAAAAACTGTTTTTT	CASSLAGGMGNEKLFF
TRBD1	NA	TRBV6-6	TRBJ1-1	TGTGCCAGCAGTCCACTTGACAGGGGGCGGAACACTGAAGCTTTCTTT	CASSPLDRGRNTEAFF
TRBD2	NA	TRBV19	TRBJ2-5	TGTGCCAGTAGTATTACTAGCGGGGGTTCCCAAGAGACCCAGTACTTC	CASSITSGGSQETQYF
TRBD1	once	TRBV7-2	TRBJ1-1	TGTGCCAGCGGGCAGGGGGGAGCTATGAACACTGAAGCTTTCTTT	CASGQGGAMNTEAFF
TRBD1	NA	TRBV7-9	TRBJ1-6	TGTGCCAGCAGCTTAGGTGACAGGGCTACTTCACCCCTCCACTTT	CASSLGDRATSPLHF
NA	NA	TRBV5-1	TRBJ2-5	TGCGCCAGCAGCTTTACTGGTTTGGAGACCCAGTACTTC	CASSFTGLETQYF
NA	NA	TRBV12-3/TRBV12-4	TRBJ2-5	TGTGCCAGCAGTTTTCAGGAGACCCAGTACTTC	CASSFQETQYF
NA	NA	TRBV3-1/TRBV3-2	TRBJ1-1	TGTGCCAGCAGCCAACGCAACGGACAACCGGAAGCTTTCTTT	CASSQRNGQPEAFF
TRBD2	few	TRBV11-2	TRBJ2-7	TGTGCCAGCAGCCCTAGCGGGGCCGCCTACGAGCAGTACTTC	CASSPSGAAYEQYF
NA	once	TRBV4-2	TRBJ1-1	TGTGCCAGCAGCCAAACGACAGTGGTGAACACTGAAGCTTTCTTT	CASSQTTVVNTEAFF
NA	NA	TRBV5-4	TRBJ1-2	TGTGCCAGCAGCCCCCCCGGGGTGAACTATGGCTACACCTTC	CASSPPGVNYGYTF
NA	NA	TRBV3-1/TRBV3-2	TRBJ1-1	TGTGCCAGTCAGCGAGGGAACCTGAACACTGAAGCTTTCTTT	CASQRGNLNTEAFF
NA	NA	TRBV28	TRBJ1-2	TGTGCCAGCAGTCTCGGCCCCCGGGGGAACTATGGCTACACCTTC	CASSLGPRGNYGYTF
NA	NA	TRBV5-4	TRBJ2-1	TGTGCCAGCAGCTCAGACACTGAGCAGTTCTTC	CASSSDTEQFF
NA	NA	TRBV5-1	TRBJ2-5	TGCGCCAGCAGCCGGACTGAAGAGACCCAGTACTTC	CASSRTEETQYF
NA	NA	TRBV11-3	TRBJ1-5	TGTGCCAGCAGCCGCCGACAGCCACTCTTCCCCTATAGCAATCAGCCCCAGCATTTT	CASSRRQPLFPYSNQPQHF